This T cell receptor beta chain appears in the sequencing data of a study of human thymus T cells. Notes on the study in general: Related research reported highly overlapping thymic repertoires among unrelated individuals. Biased V and J segment usage appeared in thymus and peripheral blood.

Worth noting for this clone: Its antigen is undetermined.

Libraries were prepared by immunoSEQ multiplex PCR; TCRdb keeps only in-frame clonotypes and omits some of them. The sample lists under 150,000 clones; around 94% were seen once. Thymus specimens were resections from corrective heart surgery. Samples came from healthy Finnish infants during open corrective cardiac surgery. This TCR came from a boy younger than two with a congenital heart defect but otherwise immunologically healthy. Input material: thymus tissue.

The CDR3 here is CASSFISGVGTDTQYF. The CDR3 nucleotides are TGTGCCAGCAGTTTCATATCCGGTGTAGGCACAGATACGCAGTATTTT. V is TRBV2 and J is TRBJ2-3; D gene uncertain. Germline V gene lookup returns CDR1 SNHLY and CDR2 FYNNEI. V was clipped by 5 bases and J by 1 base, with 16 bases between them. This CDR3 region has 16 residues.